This entry describes one TCR beta chain. V lost 7 bases, J lost 1 base, and 14 bases lay in between. This CDR3 region has 15 residues. Germline loops: CDR1 LNHDA, CDR2 SQIVND (reference sequence). This entry belongs to a study of blood T cell repertoires in COVID-19. Method: immunoSEQ multiplex PCR; TCRdb's copy keeps in-frame clones and lacks some. Altogether 150,000 or so clones are present, around 83% being singletons, with the ten largest covering 9.5% to 13%. The genes are TRBV19 and TRBJ1-5, with D unresolved. Sequencing input: peripheral blood. The origin of this receptor is a woman aged 55-75 years with COVID-19, enrolled during active disease. CDR3 residues: CASTKSGESNQPQHF. As DNA, the CDR3 is TGTGCCAGTACGAAGTCCGGGGAGAGCAATCAGCCCCAGCATTTT.